Listed below are T cell receptor beta chains from one sample, sequenced in a study of cytomegalovirus exposure and HLA in healthy donors. Repertoires were generated with immunoSEQ multiplex PCR, while TCRdb's copy carries only in-frame clones and drops some. The table shows more than 80,000 clones, with roughly 80% occurring only once. Sequencing input: PBMCs. The receptors shown here come from a girl between 2 and 10 years old in good health and CMV-seropositive. Each CDR3 is given with its conserved first and last residue. Fields, in order: V gene, J gene, D gene, clone size, CDR3 DNA, CDR3 protein. D genes are given only for firm matches. Some rows have no size entry. The others give once, few or many, or a class for an expanded clone.

TRBV7-2	TRBJ2-3	TRBD2	NA	TGTGCCAGCAGCTTAGGTTTGCGGGAGCAATATTTT	CASSLGLREQYF
TRBV29-1	TRBJ1-1	TRBD1	NA	TGCAGCGTTGAAGTTCACGGACAGGGGAACACTGAAGCTTTCTTT	CSVEVHGQGNTEAFF
TRBV29-1	TRBJ2-1	NA	NA	TGCAGCGTTTCTTTCCGTGAGCAGTTCTTC	CSVSFREQFF
TRBV2	TRBJ2-1	TRBD1	NA	TGTGCCAGCAGTGAGGGGACAGGGGCGGGTAGTACCTACAATGAGCAGTTCTTC	CASSEGTGAGSTYNEQFF
TRBV10-2	TRBJ1-1	NA	NA	TGCGCCAGCAGTGAGTCTGACAGGAACACTGAAGCTTTCTTT	CASSESDRNTEAFF
TRBV14	TRBJ1-1	NA	NA	TGTGCCAGCAGTTCCACAACCACCCCTTTCTTT	CASSSTTTPFF
TRBV5-1	TRBJ2-1	TRBD2	NA	TGCGCCAGCACCCCCCCAGCGGGAGTCGGCCACAATGAGCAGTTCTTC	CASTPPAGVGHNEQFF
TRBV30	TRBJ2-7	NA	NA	TGTGCCTACCACCAGCCAGGGTCCCGCGAGCAGTACTTC	CAYHQPGSREQYF
TRBV28	TRBJ1-1	NA	NA	TGTGCCAGCAGTTTATACACCCCGAACACTGAAGCTTTCTTT	CASSLYTPNTEAFF
TRBV6-4	TRBJ2-3	NA	few	TGTGCCAGCAGCCGGGACTCGGGGGCAGATACGCAGTATTTT	CASSRDSGADTQYF
TRBV2	TRBJ2-3	TRBD1	NA	TGTGCCAGCAGGGACAGGTCTACGCAGTATTTT	CASRDRSTQYF
TRBV25-1	TRBJ1-4	TRBD1	NA	TGTGCCAGCAGTGGGACAGGAGCAACTAATGAAAAACTGTTTTTT	CASSGTGATNEKLFF
TRBV4-3	TRBJ2-3	NA	NA	TGCGCCAGCAGCCAGGAGATCACAGATACGCAGTATTTT	CASSQEITDTQYF
TRBV10-3	TRBJ1-3	NA	NA	TGTGCCACCGAGGGTTCTGGAAACACCATATATTTT	CATEGSGNTIYF
TRBV5-1	TRBJ1-1	NA	few	TGCGCCAGCAGCTTGTTTCGGTATAGTGAAGCTTTCTTT	CASSLFRYSEAFF
TRBV27	TRBJ1-5	NA	few	TGTGCCAGCAGTCTAAAACCGGGACAAAGTCAGCCCCAGCATTTT	CASSLKPGQSQPQHF
TRBV28	TRBJ2-7	TRBD2	NA	TGTGCCAGCAGTTCCGAGGGCAAGCGGGAGGTAGTGCAGTACTTC	CASSSEGKREVVQYF
TRBV2	TRBJ2-5	TRBD2	few	TGTGCCAGCAGGCCTCTAGCGGGAGGAGAAGAGACCCAGTACTTC	CASRPLAGGEETQYF
TRBV2	TRBJ2-1	TRBD1	once	TGTGCCAGCATCAAAATTCAGGGGGCAAATGAGCAGTTCTTC	CASIKIQGANEQFF
TRBV5-6	TRBJ1-2	TRBD1	NA	TGTGCCAGCAGCCCGGTAGACAGGGCCTCTCCTTCCTTCTATGGCTACACCTTC	CASSPVDRASPSFYGYTF
TRBV7-9	TRBJ1-2	NA	NA	TGTGCCAGCAGCTCCAATCCCAGGGGAAACTATGGCTACACCTTC	CASSSNPRGNYGYTF
TRBV6-5	TRBJ2-3	TRBD2	NA	TGTGCCAGCAGTTCTTTAGCGGGAGGGGGCACAGATACGCAGTATTTT	CASSSLAGGGTDTQYF
TRBV5-1	TRBJ2-1	TRBD2	NA	TGCGCCAGCAGCTCCCCGGGACTAGCGGGACCGATGTACAATGAGCAGTTCTTC	CASSSPGLAGPMYNEQFF
TRBV7-8	TRBJ2-2	NA	NA	TGTGCCAGCAGCACGCGCGGGGCCGCCGGGGAGCTGTTTTTT	CASSTRGAAGELFF
TRBV7-9	TRBJ2-7	TRBD1	NA	TGTGCCAGCAGCGCTGACAGGGGTGGGATTCGTTTC	CASSADRGGIRF
TRBV15	TRBJ2-7	TRBD2	NA	TGTGCCACCAGCTATAGGACTAGCGGTTACGAGCAGTACTTC	CATSYRTSGYEQYF
TRBV18	TRBJ1-2	NA	NA	TGTGCCAGCTCACCGGGGCGGGACGGCAACTATGGCTACACCTTC	CASSPGRDGNYGYTF
TRBV6-5	TRBJ2-7	NA	once	TGTGCCACAGGGGCAGGGGTCTCCTACGAGCAGTACTTC	CATGAGVSYEQYF
TRBV7-7	TRBJ2-1	TRBD2	NA	TGTGCCAGCAGCCGACTGGGGGGGGAGGAGCAGTTCTTC	CASSRLGGEEQFF
TRBV19	TRBJ1-5	NA	NA	TGTGCCAGTAGTATTTTCAGGGATAGCAATCAGCCCCAGCATTTT	CASSIFRDSNQPQHF
TRBV4-2	TRBJ1-5	NA	NA	TGTGCCAGCAGCCAAGATTCGGGAGTACGCAAGCCCCAGCATTTT	CASSQDSGVRKPQHF
TRBV6-1	TRBJ1-3	NA	NA	TGTGCCAGCAGTGAATTGCCCGAGGCAAACACCATATATTTT	CASSELPEANTIYF
TRBV5-6	TRBJ2-1	NA	NA	TGTGCCAGCAGTAGACCAGGGCAAGAGACCCAGTTCTTC	CASSRPGQETQFF
TRBV5-1	TRBJ1-1	TRBD1	NA	TGCGCCAGCAGCTTGACAGGGGGAACTGAAGCTTTCTTT	CASSLTGGTEAFF
TRBV5-1	TRBJ1-5	NA	NA	TGCGCCAGCAGCCCCGCCGGGGGCAATCAGCCCCAGCATTTT	CASSPAGGNQPQHF
TRBV15	TRBJ1-2	NA	few	TGTGCCACCAGCAGAGATTTGAGGGTGGAGGGCTACACCTTC	CATSRDLRVEGYTF
TRBV4-3	TRBJ1-1	NA	once	TGCGCCAGCAGCCAAGATACCTTTCAGGGGTCGGACACTGAAGCTTTCTTT	CASSQDTFQGSDTEAFF
TRBV9	TRBJ2-1	NA	NA	TGTGCCAGCAGCGTCTGGGGAGGCGATGAGCAGTTCTTC	CASSVWGGDEQFF
TRBV19	TRBJ1-5	NA	few	TGTGCCAGTAGTATAGGGGGGGGTGGCAATCAGCCCCAGCATTTT	CASSIGGGGNQPQHF
TRBV11-2	TRBJ2-3	NA	NA	TGTGCCAGCAGCTTAGCTCTTGGGCTAGCGACAGATACGCAGTATTTT	CASSLALGLATDTQYF
TRBV7-9	TRBJ1-4	NA	NA	TGTGCCAGCAGCTTAGGGCGGGGAGTCACTAATGAAAAACTGTTTTTT	CASSLGRGVTNEKLFF
TRBV15	TRBJ2-1	NA	NA	TGTGCCACCAGCACCCACCGACAGGATCACCAGTTCTTC	CATSTHRQDHQFF
TRBV29-1	TRBJ2-1	TRBD2	NA	TGCAGCGTTGAATCCCCGCGGGAGGACCAATACAATGAGCAGTTCTTC	CSVESPREDQYNEQFF
TRBV10-3	TRBJ2-1	TRBD1	NA	TGTGCCATCAGGCAGGGGGACAATGAGCAGTTCTTC	CAIRQGDNEQFF
TRBV6-5	TRBJ1-1	NA	NA	TGTGCCAGCAGTTACTCGCATACAGTGGACACTGAAGCTTTCTTT	CASSYSHTVDTEAFF
TRBV29-1	TRBJ2-7	TRBD2	NA	TGCAGCGTTGAAGTGGGAGGGGCCTCCCCCTACGAGCAGTACTTC	CSVEVGGASPYEQYF
TRBV28	TRBJ1-3	TRBD1	NA	TGTGCCAGCAGACAAACGGACAGGGAAGGTGGAAACACCATATATTTT	CASRQTDREGGNTIYF
TRBV5-6	TRBJ1-3	NA	NA	TGTGCCAGCAGCCCCCTCGTGGAGATGGACACCATATATTTT	CASSPLVEMDTIYF
TRBV28	TRBJ1-5	NA	NA	TGTGCCAGCAGCCCAACACTAGGGGGGCCCCAGCATTTT	CASSPTLGGPQHF